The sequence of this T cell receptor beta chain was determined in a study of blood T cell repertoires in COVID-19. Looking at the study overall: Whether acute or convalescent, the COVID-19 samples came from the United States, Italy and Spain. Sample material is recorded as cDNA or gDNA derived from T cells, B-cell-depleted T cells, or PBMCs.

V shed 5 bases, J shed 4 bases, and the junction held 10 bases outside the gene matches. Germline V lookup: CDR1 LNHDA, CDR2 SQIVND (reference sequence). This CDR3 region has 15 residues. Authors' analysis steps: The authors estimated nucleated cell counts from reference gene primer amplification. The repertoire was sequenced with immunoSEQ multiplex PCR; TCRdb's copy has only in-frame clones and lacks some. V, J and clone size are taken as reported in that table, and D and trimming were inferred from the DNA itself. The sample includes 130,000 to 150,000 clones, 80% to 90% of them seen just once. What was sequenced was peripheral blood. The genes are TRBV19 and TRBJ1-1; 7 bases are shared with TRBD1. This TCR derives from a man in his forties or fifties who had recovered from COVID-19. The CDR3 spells CASSPGPGGATEAFF. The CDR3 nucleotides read TGTGCCAGTAGTCCGGGACCAGGGGGTGCCACTGAAGCTTTCTTT. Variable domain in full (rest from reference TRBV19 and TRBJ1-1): DGGITQSPKYLFRKEGQNVTLSCEQNLNHDAMYWYRQDPGQGLRLIYYSQIVNDFQKGDIAEGYSVSREKKESFPLTVTSAQKNPTAFYLCASSPGPGGATEAFFGQGTRLTVV.